The 21 T cell receptor beta chains in this list originate from one sample, sequenced in a study of T cells in Graves' hyperthyroidism and ophthalmopathy (dated by TCRdb to 2018 to 2020). Library preparation employed multiplex PCR. The instrument given in TCRdb is Illumina HiSeq 2000. The TCR beta CDR3 regions were amplified from RNA transcripts. For the first round of RT-PCR on the TCR CDR3, the HTBI primer set was used together with the Qiagen OneStep RT-PCR kit. TCRdb redid the processing of the public reads, applying fastp at Q25 and MiXCR, and retained in-frame beta chains. Each record represents a unique CDR3 protein, reported with the most common genes and DNA among its rows. This sample is represented by about 270,000 distinct CDR3 sequences; about 20% of them were singletons. The ten top clones hold over 55% of the sample. Source material: blood. These TCRs come from a man aged 25-40 years with Graves' ophthalmopathy.

V gene TRBV9 combines with J gene TRBJ2-1, with 10 bases fitting TRBD2. Germline CDR1 SGDLS, CDR2 YYNGEE. V lost 4 bases to trimming and J lost 1 base; unmatched junction nucleotides: 17. CDR3 length equals 20 residues. In DNA, the CDR3 is TGTGCCAGCAGCACCCCTCAAGGAGCGGGAGGGCATCGATCCTACAATGAGCAGTTCTTC. Its translation: CASSTPQGAGGHRSYNEQFF.

J is TRBJ1-2 and V is TRBV29-1, with unresolved D. Germline loops: CDR1 SQVTM, CDR2 ANQGSEA. Trimming left V 3 bases short and J 5 bases short, with 10 bases between. The CDR3 is made up of 12 amino acids. The CDR3 spells CSVDLASYGYTF. CDR3 bases: TGCAGCGTTGATTTGGCGAGTTATGGCTACACCTTC.

This clonotype was observed many times. V gene TRBV6-2 or TRBV6-3 combines with J gene TRBJ2-1; a possible D gene is TRBD2 (7 bases). V lost 4 bases, J lost 4 bases, and 14 bases lay in between. Germline V CDR1 and CDR2: MNHEY, SVGEGT. This CDR3 has 15 residues. DNA of the CDR3: TGTGCCAGCAGTTTCGGCAGGGGAGGGTACAATGAGCAGTTCTTC. Its protein product is CASSFGRGGYNEQFF.

This clonotype was detected many times. The chain carries TRBV9 and TRBJ1-2, with 8 bases fitting TRBD1. This CDR3 comprises 15 residues. Germline V gene sequence: CDR1 SGDLS, CDR2 YYNGEE. Trimming took 5 bases from V and 8 from J; bases not matched to a gene: 14. CDR3 in DNA: TGTGCCAGCAGGGCTACGGACAGGGTGCAAGGGGGCTACACCTTC. Its protein product is CASRATDRVQGGYTF.

This clonotype was seen only a few times. This chain uses TRBV6-1 with TRBJ2-4; 12 bases agree with TRBD2. Germline V gene lookup returns CDR1 MNHNS and CDR2 SASEGT. The trim removed 6 bases at V and 7 bases at J, leaving 7 bases unmatched. The CDR3 spans 15 residues. CDR3 amino acids: CASSSTSGRRNIQYF. CDR3 nucleotide sequence: TGTGCCAGCAGCTCTACTAGCGGGAGGCGGAACATTCAGTACTTC.

Only a few counts were recorded for this clonotype. The chain combines TRBV28 with TRBJ2-1, with D perhaps matching TRBD2 (5 bases). V was trimmed by 2 bases and J by 8 bases, leaving 16 bases between them. Per the germline V gene, CDR1 is MDHEN and CDR2 is SYDVKM. The CDR3 loop spans 15 amino acids. This CDR3 reads CASSLRLAEVHEQFF. The CDR3 DNA sequence: TGTGCCAGCAGTTTAAGGCTAGCAGAGGTCCATGAGCAGTTCTTC.

The gene calls are TRBV18 and TRBJ1-1, with a possible D match to TRBD1 (6 bases). CDR3 length: 17 amino acids. V lost 1 base and J lost 4, with 19 bases in between. Germline loops: CDR1 KGHSH, CDR2 LQKENI. The CDR3 DNA reads as TGTGCCAGCTCACCACTGGCTCGACAGGTGGTATTCACTGAAGCTTTCTTT. Translation gives CASSPLARQVVFTEAFF.

This clonotype has at least ten counts. This rearrangement joins TRBV11-2 to TRBJ1-1, with D maybe TRBD1 (6 bases). The CDR3 runs to 12 residues. The ends were cut back, 5 bases at V and 11 bases at J, with 15 bases in the middle. Looked up from germline, CDR1 is SGHAT and CDR2 is FQNNGV. CDR3 region: CASSLRAGAAFF. The CDR3 region has the DNA TGTGCCAGCAGCCTAAGGGCGGGGGCCGCTTTCTTT.

This clonotype was found many times. The rearrangement uses TRBV11-2 and TRBJ1-2; D not resolved. Per the germline V gene, CDR1 is SGHAT and CDR2 is FQNNGV. V dropped 7 bases and J dropped 2 bases, with 11 bases sitting between them. The CDR3 runs 13 residues. The CDR3 sequence is CASTRTDNYGYTF. The CDR3 region has the DNA TGTGCCAGCACCCGGACGGACAACTATGGCTACACCTTC. Variable domain in full (rest from reference TRBV11-2 and TRBJ1-2): EAGVAQSPRYKIIEKRQSVAFWCNPISGHATLYWYQQILGQGPKLLIQFQNNGVVDDSQLPKDRFSAERLKGVDSTLKIQPAKLEDSAVYLCASTRTDNYGYTFGSGTRLTVV.

There are a few counts of this clonotype. The CDR3 reads CASSEAAGGIDNEQFF. In DNA, the CDR3 is TGTGCCAGCAGCGAAGCCGCAGGGGGTATTGACAATGAGCAGTTCTTC. V is TRBV9 and J is TRBJ2-1; TRBD1 matches at 7 bases. The germline V gene has CDR1 SGDLS and CDR2 YYNGEE. The CDR3 extends over 16 amino acids. V lost 3 bases, J lost 5 bases, and 11 bases stayed unmatched.

This clonotype was seen just once. No conserved phenylalanine or tryptophan is present at the end of the CDR3, so a read error is the likely explanation. The V call is TRBV11-3, the J call TRBJ2-7, with no clear D. Trimming shortened V by 1 base and J by 3 bases, and 10 bases separated the two germline ends. The CDR3 length is 14 residues. Germline CDR1 SGHNT, CDR2 YENEEA. The CDR3: CASSLGRSNYEQYL. The CDR3 nucleotides read TGTGCCAGCAGCTTAGGACGGTCTAACTACGAGCAGTACCTC.

This clonotype was counted ten times or more. The CDR3 is CASSQVGGRYYNEQFF. The CDR3 DNA is TGTGCCAGCAGCCAAGTCGGCGGAAGGTACTACAATGAGCAGTTCTTC. The V gene is TRBV3-1, the J gene TRBJ2-1; no reliable D call. The CDR3 is 16 residues long. V lost 1 base, J lost 3 bases, and 13 bases lay in between. Per the germline V gene, CDR1 is LGHDT and CDR2 is YNNKEL (reference sequence).

In this sample, this clonotype turned up a few times. The rearrangement joins TRBV27 to TRBJ1-1, with D tentatively TRBD1 (5 bases). The CDR3 loop spans 15 amino acids. Deletions cut 4 bases from V and 3 bases from J, with 15 bases between. Germline CDR1 is MNHEY and CDR2 is SMNVEV (reference sequence). CDR3 bases: TGTGCCAGCAGTTCCAGGGTCGGGAGGTACACTGAAGCTTTCTTT. This encodes CASSSRVGRYTEAFF.

At least ten counts were recorded for this clonotype. This sequence joins TRBV29-1 and TRBJ1-1; TRBD1 aligns across 7 bases. Germline lookup yields CDR1 SQVTM and CDR2 ANQGSEA. CDR3 length: 14 amino acids. The ends lost 8 bases at V and 5 bases at J; junction bases unmatched: 14. CDR3: CSIRRTGVKTEAFF. As DNA, the CDR3 is TGCAGCATCAGGAGGACAGGCGTAAAGACTGAAGCTTTCTTT.

This clonotype has a handful of counts. This chain connects TRBV30 to TRBJ2-6; D is uncertain. Trimming left V 0 bases short and J 1 base short, with 10 bases between. The CDR3 is 16 amino acids. CDR1 and CDR2 (germline): GTSNPN, SVGIG (reference sequence). In DNA, the CDR3 is TGTGCCTGGAGTGTAGGTTTGGAATCTGGGGCCAACGTCCTGACTTTC. As protein: CAWSVGLESGANVLTF. Together with reference TRBV30 and TRBJ2-6, the CDR3 gives the full variable domain: SQTIHQWPATLVQPVGSPLSLECTVEGTSNPNLYWYRQAAGRGLQLLFYSVGIGQISSEVPQNLSASRPQDRQFILSSKKLLLSDSGFYLCAWSVGLESGANVLTFGAGSRLTVL.

The count of this clonotype is one. V and J are TRBV28 and TRBJ1-1, with TRBD1 as a possible D gene (6 bases). Trimming left V 6 bases short and J 2 bases short, with 16 bases between. Germline lookup yields CDR1 MDHEN and CDR2 SYDVKM. This CDR3 spans 15 amino acids. The chain's CDR3 is CASRIPGTRNTEAFF. The CDR3 DNA follows: TGTGCCAGCAGGATTCCCGGGACACGAAACACTGAAGCTTTCTTT.

The chain has TRBV20-1 and TRBJ1-2, with D uncertain. V lost 3 bases and J lost 0, with 11 bases in between. The germline CDR1 and CDR2 sequences are DFQATT and SNEGSKA (reference sequence). There are 14 residues in the CDR3. The CDR3 spells CSASLVESNYGYTF. CDR3 coding DNA: TGCAGTGCTAGTCTCGTTGAATCTAACTATGGCTACACCTTC.

This clonotype was seen more than once but under ten times. The chain links TRBV13 to TRBJ2-4; no clear D gene. Germline lookup yields CDR1 PRHDT and CDR2 FYEKMQ (reference sequence). V lost 5 bases and J 1 base, leaving 6 bases between the germline ends. This CDR3 is built from 13 residues. The CDR3 nucleotides read TGTGCCAGCAGCCGACGCGCCAAAAACATTCAGTACTTC. The encoded protein is CASSRRAKNIQYF. Looking up the rest from reference TRBV13 and TRBJ2-4 gives the full variable domain: AAGVIQSPRHLIKEKRETATLKCYPIPRHDTVYWYQQGPGQDPQFLISFYEKMQSDKGSIPDRFSAQQFSDYHSELNMSSLELGDSALYFCASSRRAKNIQYFGAGTRLSVL.

The chain has TRBV28 and TRBJ1-6; D gene unclear. This CDR3 contains 13 residues. Per the germline V gene, CDR1 is MDHEN and CDR2 is SYDVKM. Trimming cost V 5 bases and J 14 bases, with 16 bases left between them. The CDR3 loop reads CASSPPSLGTLHF. CDR3 coding DNA: TGTGCCAGCAGTCCCCCCTCCCTGGGGACCCTCCACTTT.

The chain combines TRBV6-5 with TRBJ2-7; D gene ambiguous. Germline V gene lookup returns CDR1 MNHEY and CDR2 SVGAGI. This CDR3 spans 11 amino acids. Trimming left V 6 bases short and J 6 bases short, with 9 bases between. CDR3: CASRLLGEQYF. The CDR3 nucleotides read TGTGCCAGCAGATTACTGGGCGAGCAGTACTTC.

This clonotype was recorded a few times. J is TRBJ1-2 and V is TRBV15, with unresolved D. V shed 6 bases and J shed 4 bases, with 12 bases lying between them. CDR1 LNHNV and CDR2 YYDKDF come from the germline V gene (reference sequence). The CDR3 has 13 amino acids. CDR3 DNA sequence: TGTGCCACCAGTCCATCAAGCCCCTATGGCTACACCTTC. Translated: CATSPSSPYGYTF.